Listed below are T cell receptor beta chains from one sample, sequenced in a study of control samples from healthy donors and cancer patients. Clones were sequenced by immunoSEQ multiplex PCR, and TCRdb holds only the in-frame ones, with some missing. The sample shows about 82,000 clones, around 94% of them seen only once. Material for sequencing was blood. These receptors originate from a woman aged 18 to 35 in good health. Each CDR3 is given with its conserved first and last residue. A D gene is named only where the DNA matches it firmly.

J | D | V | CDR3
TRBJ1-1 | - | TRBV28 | CASSFEGPSGLNTEAFF
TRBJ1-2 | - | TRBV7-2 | CASSFNPVTPSYGYTF
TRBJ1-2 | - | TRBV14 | CASGPGYYGYTF
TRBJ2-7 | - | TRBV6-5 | CASSGQGRTYEQYF
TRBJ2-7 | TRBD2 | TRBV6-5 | CASSLLAGYEQYF
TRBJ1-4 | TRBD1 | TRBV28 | CASRPGTGEAYPEKLFF
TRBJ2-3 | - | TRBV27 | CASSRTFGVGGTDTQYF
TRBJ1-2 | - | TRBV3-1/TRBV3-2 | CASSQGGVDGYTF
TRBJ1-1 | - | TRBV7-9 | CASRQDSLNTEAFF
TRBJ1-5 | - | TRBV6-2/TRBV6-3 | CASSQNRFNQPQHF
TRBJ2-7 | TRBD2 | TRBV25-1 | CASSALAGSDTYEQYF
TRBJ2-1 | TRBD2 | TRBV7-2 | CASSAPGGSGSYNEQFF
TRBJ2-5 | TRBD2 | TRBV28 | CASSPITGTSEETQYF
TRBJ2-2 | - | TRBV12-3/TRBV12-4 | CASSLGGTGELFF
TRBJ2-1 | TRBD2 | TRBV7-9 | CASSSERGSSYNEQFF
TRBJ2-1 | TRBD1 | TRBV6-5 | CASSPDRALSNEQFF
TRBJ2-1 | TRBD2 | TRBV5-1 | CASSSRGAGQSYEQFF
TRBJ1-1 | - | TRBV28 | CASSLGPKPGDTEAFF
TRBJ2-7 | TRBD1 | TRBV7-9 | CAGGQVDEQYF
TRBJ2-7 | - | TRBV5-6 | CASRFRYSAYEQYF
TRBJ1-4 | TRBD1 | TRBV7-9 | CASSPKTGGGTNEKLFF
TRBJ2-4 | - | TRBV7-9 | CASSLAGQGFKNIQYF
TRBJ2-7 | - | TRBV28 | CASSQGGTYEQYF
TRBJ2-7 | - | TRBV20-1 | CSASLHTYEQYF
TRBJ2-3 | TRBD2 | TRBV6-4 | CASSDSSGGADTQYF
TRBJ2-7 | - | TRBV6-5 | CASNGRWADYEQYF
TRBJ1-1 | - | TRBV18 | CASSPQATNTEAFF
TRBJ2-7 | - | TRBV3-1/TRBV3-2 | CASSQNRLGSYSYEQYF
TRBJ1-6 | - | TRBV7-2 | CASSLGGMRAPNSPLHF
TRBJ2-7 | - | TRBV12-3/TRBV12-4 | CASSQVGEQYF
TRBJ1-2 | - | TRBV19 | CASSERGNYGYTF
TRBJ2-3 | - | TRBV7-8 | CASSRTDTQYF
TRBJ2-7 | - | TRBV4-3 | CASSQEGPASYEQYF
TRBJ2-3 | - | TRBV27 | CASSLNVGGSTDTQYF
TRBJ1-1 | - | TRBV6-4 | CASRGEGDMNTEAFF
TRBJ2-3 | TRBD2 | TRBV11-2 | CASSPERESGTDTQYF
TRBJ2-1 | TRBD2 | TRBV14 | CASSQPLGLAGYEQFF
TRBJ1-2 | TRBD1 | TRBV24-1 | CATSDRGQGGGYTF
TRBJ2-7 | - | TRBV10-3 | CAISELLRNSYEQYF
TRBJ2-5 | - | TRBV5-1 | CASSPRPKQEETQYF
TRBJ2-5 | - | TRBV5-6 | CASSSGLNQETQYF
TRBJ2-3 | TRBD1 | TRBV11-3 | CASSTRDRGLTDTQYF
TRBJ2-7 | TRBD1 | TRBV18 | CASSLYPGTASEQYF
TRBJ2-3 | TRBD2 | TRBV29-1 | CSVEPPGGGWMGPDTQYF
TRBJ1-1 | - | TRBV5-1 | CASSLRPEMPEAAEAFF
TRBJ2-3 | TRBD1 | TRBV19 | CASSLRTGATTDTQYF
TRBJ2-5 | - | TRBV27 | CASSLSTGGETQYF
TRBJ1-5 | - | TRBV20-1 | CSAREIGPQHF
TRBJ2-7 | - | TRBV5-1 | CASSDRGASYEQYF
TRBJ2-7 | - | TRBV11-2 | CASSLVGVVAYEQYF
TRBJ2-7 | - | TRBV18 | CASSTRTEKYF
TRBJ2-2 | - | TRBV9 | CASSVPANTGELFF
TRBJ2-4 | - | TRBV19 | CASSILLSGWGAKNIQYF
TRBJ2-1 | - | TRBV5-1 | CASSFGGRGEQFF